This record covers a single T cell receptor (beta chain). The sample belongs to a study of T cells after yellow fever vaccination. Study context: SMART-Seq v4 Ultra Low Input prepared the low-cell-number fractions. Points from the study as a whole: Booster sampling recovered most clones from primary vaccination (nearly 98% CD4, approximately 90% CD8). The study found a weaker secondary response that peaked faster, day 5 versus 15. Abundant contaminating clonotypes from the bulk population could appear in FACS-sorted repertoires.

TCRdb processed the 5' RACE reads anew with MiXCR; each CDR3 protein has one entry. This table holds more than 75,000 distinct CDR3 sequences, roughly 9% found once. Trimming pared 5 bases from V and 4 bases from J, leaving 15 bases between. The CDR3 has 14 amino acids. Germline loops: CDR1 SGHVS, CDR2 FNYEAQ. The receptor comes from a man between 18 and 35 years old who received the YFV17D yellow fever vaccine. The specimen was CD8+ T cells not binding an NS4B(214-222) dextramer, sorted from PBMCs, collected less than 16 days after the first yellow fever vaccination. The rearrangement links TRBV7-6 to TRBJ2-7; no clear D gene. CDR3 protein: CASSPTNLRYEQYF. The CDR3 DNA follows: TGTGCCAGCAGCCCGACAAACCTCCGGTACGAGCAGTACTTC.